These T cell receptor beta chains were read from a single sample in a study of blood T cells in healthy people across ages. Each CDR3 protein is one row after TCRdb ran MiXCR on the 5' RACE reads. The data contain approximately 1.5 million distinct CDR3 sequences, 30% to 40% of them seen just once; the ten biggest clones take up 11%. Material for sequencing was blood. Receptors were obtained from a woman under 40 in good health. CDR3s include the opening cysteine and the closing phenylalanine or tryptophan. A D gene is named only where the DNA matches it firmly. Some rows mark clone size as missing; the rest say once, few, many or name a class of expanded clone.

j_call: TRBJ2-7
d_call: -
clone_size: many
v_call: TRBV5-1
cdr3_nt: TGCGCCAGGGAACACCGGGCTACCTCCCGGGACGAGCAGTACTTC
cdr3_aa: CAREHRATSRDEQYF

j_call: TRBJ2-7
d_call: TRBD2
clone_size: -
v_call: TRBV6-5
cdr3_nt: TGTGCCAGCAGTTACTCAGGGGAGGGAAGCGAGCAGTACTTC
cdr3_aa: CASSYSGEGSEQYF

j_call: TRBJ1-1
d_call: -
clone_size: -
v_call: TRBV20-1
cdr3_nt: TGCAGTGCCCCCCCGAAGGCGGGCACTGAAGCTTTCTTT
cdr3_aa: CSAPPKAGTEAFF

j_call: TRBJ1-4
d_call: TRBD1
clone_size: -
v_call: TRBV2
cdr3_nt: TGTGCCAGCCGGGACAGGGCGGCGATAAAACTGTTTTTT
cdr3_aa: CASRDRAAIKLFF

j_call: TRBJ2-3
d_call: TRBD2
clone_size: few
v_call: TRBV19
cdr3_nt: TGTGCCAGTAGTAGAGGGACTAGCGGGAGTGGAAGCACAGATACGCAGTATTTT
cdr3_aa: CASSRGTSGSGSTDTQYF

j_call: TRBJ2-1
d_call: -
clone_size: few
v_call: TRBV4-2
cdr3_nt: TGTGCCAGCAGCCAAGAAGTGAACTACAATGAGCAGTTCTTC
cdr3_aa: CASSQEVNYNEQFF

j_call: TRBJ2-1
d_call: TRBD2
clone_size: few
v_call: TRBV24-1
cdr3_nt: TGTGCCACCAGTGATTCTAGCGGGAGGACTGCCTACAATGAGCAGTTCTTC
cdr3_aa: CATSDSSGRTAYNEQFF

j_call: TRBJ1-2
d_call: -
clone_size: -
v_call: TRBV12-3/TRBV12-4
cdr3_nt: TGTGCCAGCAGTTTGGGCTCCGGGACCAAATATGGCTACACCTTC
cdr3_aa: CASSLGSGTKYGYTF

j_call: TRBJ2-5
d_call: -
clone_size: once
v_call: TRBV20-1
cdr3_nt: TGCAGTGCTAGAGTGCGACAATCCCAAGAGACCCAGTACTTC
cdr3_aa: CSARVRQSQETQYF

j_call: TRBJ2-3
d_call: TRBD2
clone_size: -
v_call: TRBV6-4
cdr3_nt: TGTGCCAGCAGTGCCGGTAGCGGGCCCTTTCATACGCAGTATTTT
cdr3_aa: CASSAGSGPFHTQYF

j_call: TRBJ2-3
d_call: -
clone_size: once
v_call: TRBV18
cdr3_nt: TGTGCCAGCTGGGGTTTGGCGGGACGCACAGATACGCAGTATTTT
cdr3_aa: CASWGLAGRTDTQYF